This T cell receptor (beta chain) was recorded in a study of early T cells in non-severe SARS-CoV-2 infection (dated by TCRdb to about 2021). Notes on the research overall: Because TCR sequencing was done on bulk RNA from unsorted whole blood, the alpha and beta chains could not be paired.

This was a case-control study nested in a cohort of healthcare workers in London, UK, who had nasopharyngeal swab PCR tests and blood samples taken every week. Between 23 and 31 March 2020, the week of the UK lockdown, healthcare workers were enrolled and then followed up weekly for as long as 16 weeks. The germline ends are 14 bases apart after V is trimmed by 4 bases and J by 2 bases. CDR3 length: 14 amino acids, cysteine to phenylalanine. The kept DNA is CDR3 alone, 42 bases in frame from the first base. The germline V gene supplies CDR1 SQVTM and CDR2 ANQGSEA. Points on this clonotype: Its recognized antigen is unknown. There are no base qualities to consult, and no much larger clone falls within one base.

The method behind the library was 5' RACE. The sequencer was a NextSeq 500. Unique molecular identifiers were attached to individual cDNA molecules in the TCR library protocol so that sequencing error and PCR bias could be corrected. Both TCR alpha and beta chains were sequenced, and tight co-correlation was observed between alpha and beta sequence abundances in each sample. The authors processed their data as follows. V gene, J gene and CDR3 annotation of TCR sequences was performed with Decombinator V4. TCRs were defined as expanded if a significant change between any two time points was detected under a Poisson model with p below 0.0001. Abundances of TCRs were expressed as counts per million after normalisation to the total number of TCRs sequenced in each sample. MAIT TCRs were defined by TRAV1-2 paired with TRAJ12, TRAJ20 or TRAJ33, and iNKT TCRs by TRAV10 paired with TRAJ18. VDJdb, accessed 1 November 2021, was searched for CMV, EBV and SARS-CoV-2 annotated TCRs, with TCRs annotated for multiple antigens excluded. TCRdb reprocessed the public reads (quality trimming at Q25 with fastp, clone calling with MiXCR) and kept in-frame beta chains. CDR3 protein duplicates are merged, each entry listing the most common genes and DNA. The authors' filters were not applied to this entry. This sample is represented by around 86,000 distinct CDR3 sequences; under 15% of them were singletons. The ten largest clones add up to roughly 0.6% of the sample.

Broad study findings and their caveats: VDJdb matching was skewed toward anti-spike CD8 responses and likely underestimated virus-specific expansions by missing private and CD4 specificities.

The sample taken for sequencing was whole blood. The TCR was taken from an adult who was a healthcare worker with PCR-confirmed SARS-CoV-2 infection or an uninfected control (not recorded which). The chain couples TRBV29-1 to TRBJ1-1, with the D gene uncertain. In nucleotide form, the sequence is TGCAGCGTTGGTCAACCAGGTGGAAACACTGAAGCTTTCTTT. It is translated as CSVGQPGGNTEAFF.